The clone carrying this TCR beta chain was found a few times. The antigen is not known. These data come from a study of human T cells and chemical hapten exposure. The overall study: The study sensitized with 2% DPC on an approximately 2 cm by approximately 2 cm patch of upper inner arm skin. The patients, most of them female, presented with alopecia areata, totalis or universalis. Overall study results and limits: Versus controls, expanded TCRs had significantly more large CDR3 similarity clusters. The study found that DPC sensitization did not change TCRs above 1 in 1000 frequency.

Described time point: patch test 1, 2 weeks after DPC sensitization. The treatment here: therapeutic diphenylcyclopropenone sensitization with weekly scalp DPC. Trimming cost V 2 bases and J 8 bases, with 13 bases left between them. This CDR3 has 14 residues. Germline V lookup: CDR1 DFQATT, CDR2 SNEGSKA (reference sequence). TCRdb re-called the RACE reads through MiXCR, storing one row per CDR3 protein. The data hold nearly 350,000 distinct CDR3 sequences, with 6% to 8.5% observed a single time. The sequence was collected from a woman between 18 and 30 years old with alopecia areata. Some clones in this sample may be carry-over from other donors' samples. Sequencing was performed on whole blood, taken in connection with sensitization to the hapten diphenylcyclopropenone (DPC). The chain couples TRBV20-1 to TRBJ1-6, with D uncertain. For the CDR3, the DNA is TGCAGTGCTAGAATTAGTCTCCAGCATTCACCCCTCCACTTT. The encoded protein is CSARISLQHSPLHF.